This T cell receptor (beta chain) was sequenced for a study of cytomegalovirus exposure and HLA in healthy donors. With 2 bases clipped from V and 4 bases from J, the junction kept 4 bases outside the gene matches. CDR3 size: 14 residues. Germline V gives CDR1 MNHNY, CDR2 SVGAGI (reference sequence). Clones were read by immunoSEQ multiplex PCR, and TCRdb kept only the in-frame ones, dropping some. The table lists some 250,000 clones, 90% of them singletons, with 0.37% in the top ten. Points on this clone: Its cognate antigen is unknown.

General observations from the study: Within the roughly 120 validation repertoires, first-cohort TCR clusters tended to co-occur, according to a later analysis. The classifier reportedly diagnosed cytomegalovirus status with high sensitivity and specificity.

The chain links TRBV6-6 to TRBJ2-7; 8 positions agree with TRBD1. This TCR was sampled from a woman aged 18-29 years in good health and CMV-seronegative. Material: PBMCs. In DNA form, the CDR3 reads TGTGCCAGCAGTTACCTGGACAGGGCGTACGAGCAGTACTTC. Translating gives CASSYLDRAYEQYF.